These T cell receptor beta chains were read from a single sample in a study of cytomegalovirus exposure and HLA in healthy donors. Generated by immunoSEQ multiplex PCR, the TCRdb table keeps only in-frame clones and is missing some. The sample carries around 92,000 clones, roughly 79% recorded once. Sequencing was carried out using PBMCs. These receptors originate from a woman aged 70-85 years in good health and CMV-seropositive. The CDR3 runs from the conserved cysteine through the conserved F or W. The order of the fields is V gene, D gene, J gene, clone size, CDR3 DNA, CDR3 protein. D genes are given only for firm matches. Clone size, where shown, is once, few, many, or a class for clones that have expanded.

v_gene: TRBV18; d_gene: TRBD1; j_gene: TRBJ2-7; abundance: NA; CDR3nt: TGTGCCAGCTCACCACTTAGGCTTGGACAGGGGGAATCCTACGAGCAGTACTTC; CDR3aa: CASSPLRLGQGESYEQYF
v_gene: TRBV9; d_gene: NA; j_gene: TRBJ2-3; abundance: NA; CDR3nt: TGTGCCAGCAGCGTAAAGGGCGGGGGCCTCGGAGATACGCAGTATTTT; CDR3aa: CASSVKGGGLGDTQYF
v_gene: TRBV6-1; d_gene: NA; j_gene: TRBJ1-4; abundance: NA; CDR3nt: TGTGCCAGCAGCGACAGGCCTAATGAAAAACTGTTTTTT; CDR3aa: CASSDRPNEKLFF
v_gene: TRBV6-6; d_gene: NA; j_gene: TRBJ2-4; abundance: once; CDR3nt: TGTGCCAGCGGTGAGCCCCAAAACATTCAGTACTTC; CDR3aa: CASGEPQNIQYF
v_gene: TRBV4-1; d_gene: TRBD2; j_gene: TRBJ2-1; abundance: NA; CDR3nt: TGCGCCAGCAGCCAAGCGGGACTAGGGGACAATGAGCAGTTCTTC; CDR3aa: CASSQAGLGDNEQFF
v_gene: TRBV29-1; d_gene: TRBD1; j_gene: TRBJ2-1; abundance: NA; CDR3nt: TGCAGCGTTGGCAAGACAGGGGTCGATGAGCAGTTCTTC; CDR3aa: CSVGKTGVDEQFF
v_gene: TRBV6-6; d_gene: NA; j_gene: TRBJ1-1; abundance: NA; CDR3nt: TGTGCCAGCAGTTACGCGAGAGCTTTCTTT; CDR3aa: CASSYARAFF
v_gene: TRBV6-6; d_gene: NA; j_gene: TRBJ2-1; abundance: NA; CDR3nt: TGTGCCAGCCAGACACGCAATGAGCAGTTCTTC; CDR3aa: CASQTRNEQFF
v_gene: TRBV11-2; d_gene: NA; j_gene: TRBJ1-2; abundance: NA; CDR3nt: TGTGCCAGCAGCCCACAGGGTTCCCACATATACTATGGCTACACCTTC; CDR3aa: CASSPQGSHIYYGYTF
v_gene: TRBV14; d_gene: NA; j_gene: TRBJ2-1; abundance: NA; CDR3nt: TGTGCCAGCAGCCCGCTTACTTACAATGAGCAGTTCTTC; CDR3aa: CASSPLTYNEQFF
v_gene: TRBV28; d_gene: NA; j_gene: TRBJ1-1; abundance: NA; CDR3nt: TGTGCCAGCAGTTTTCAGGGAGGAGAAGCTTTCTTT; CDR3aa: CASSFQGGEAFF
v_gene: TRBV9; d_gene: TRBD2; j_gene: TRBJ2-2; abundance: NA; CDR3nt: TGTGCCAGCAGCCCCAGCGGGGGGGCGGACACCGGGGAGCTGTTTTTT; CDR3aa: CASSPSGGADTGELFF
v_gene: TRBV10-2; d_gene: NA; j_gene: TRBJ1-3; abundance: few; CDR3nt: TGCGCCAGCAGATCCAACTCTGGAAACACCATATATTTT; CDR3aa: CASRSNSGNTIYF
v_gene: TRBV7-2; d_gene: NA; j_gene: TRBJ2-2; abundance: NA; CDR3nt: TGTGCCAGCAGCTTTAGCCGGGACACGACTTGGGCCGGGGAGCTGTTTTTT; CDR3aa: CASSFSRDTTWAGELFF
v_gene: TRBV7-2; d_gene: NA; j_gene: TRBJ1-1; abundance: NA; CDR3nt: TGTGCCAGCAGCCTCGAGGCGGTGAACACTGAAGCTTTCTTT; CDR3aa: CASSLEAVNTEAFF
v_gene: TRBV6-1; d_gene: NA; j_gene: TRBJ1-1; abundance: medium-sized; CDR3nt: TGTGCCAGCAGGGTACTCATGAACACTGAAGCTTTCTTT; CDR3aa: CASRVLMNTEAFF
v_gene: TRBV27; d_gene: TRBD2; j_gene: TRBJ2-2; abundance: NA; CDR3nt: TGTGCCAGCAGTAGCGGGGGCACCGGGGAGCTGTTTTTT; CDR3aa: CASSSGGTGELFF
v_gene: TRBV5-1; d_gene: TRBD1; j_gene: TRBJ2-5; abundance: once; CDR3nt: TGCGCCAGCAGCAAGGGGACAGAAGAGACCCAGTACTTC; CDR3aa: CASSKGTEETQYF
v_gene: TRBV10-3; d_gene: NA; j_gene: TRBJ1-3; abundance: NA; CDR3nt: TGTGCCATCAGTGAGAGGGCAGGGTCTGGAAACACCATATATTTT; CDR3aa: CAISERAGSGNTIYF
v_gene: TRBV5-4; d_gene: NA; j_gene: TRBJ2-7; abundance: few; CDR3nt: TGTGCCAGCAGCTTCGGAGGAACGTACTACGAGCAGTACTTC; CDR3aa: CASSFGGTYYEQYF
v_gene: TRBV7-9; d_gene: TRBD1; j_gene: TRBJ1-4; abundance: NA; CDR3nt: TGTGCCAGCCGGAGTGGACAGGGGCTGGAAAAACTGTTTTTT; CDR3aa: CASRSGQGLEKLFF
v_gene: TRBV19; d_gene: NA; j_gene: TRBJ2-2; abundance: few; CDR3nt: TGTGCCAGTAGTCAAGGGGGAACCGGGGAGCTGTTTTTT; CDR3aa: CASSQGGTGELFF
v_gene: TRBV21-1; d_gene: NA; j_gene: TRBJ2-1; abundance: NA; CDR3nt: TGTGCCAGCCTAAGGTCCCAAAGGGAGCCCTCGCGCGAGCAGTTCTTC; CDR3aa: CASLRSQREPSREQFF
v_gene: TRBV6-5; d_gene: TRBD1; j_gene: TRBJ1-2; abundance: NA; CDR3nt: TGTGCCAGCAGTTACTCCCAGGGGGCGTATGGCTACACCTTC; CDR3aa: CASSYSQGAYGYTF
v_gene: TRBV5-1; d_gene: NA; j_gene: TRBJ2-3; abundance: NA; CDR3nt: TGCGCCAGCAGCCTCACAGATACGCAGTATTTT; CDR3aa: CASSLTDTQYF
v_gene: TRBV4-3; d_gene: NA; j_gene: TRBJ1-4; abundance: NA; CDR3nt: TGCGCCAGCAGCCAAGGTGTGCTTGGCATGGAACTGTTTTTT; CDR3aa: CASSQGVLGMELFF
v_gene: TRBV5-1; d_gene: NA; j_gene: TRBJ2-5; abundance: NA; CDR3nt: TGCGCCAGCAGCCCCGGGACAATTCAAGAGACCCAGTACTTC; CDR3aa: CASSPGTIQETQYF